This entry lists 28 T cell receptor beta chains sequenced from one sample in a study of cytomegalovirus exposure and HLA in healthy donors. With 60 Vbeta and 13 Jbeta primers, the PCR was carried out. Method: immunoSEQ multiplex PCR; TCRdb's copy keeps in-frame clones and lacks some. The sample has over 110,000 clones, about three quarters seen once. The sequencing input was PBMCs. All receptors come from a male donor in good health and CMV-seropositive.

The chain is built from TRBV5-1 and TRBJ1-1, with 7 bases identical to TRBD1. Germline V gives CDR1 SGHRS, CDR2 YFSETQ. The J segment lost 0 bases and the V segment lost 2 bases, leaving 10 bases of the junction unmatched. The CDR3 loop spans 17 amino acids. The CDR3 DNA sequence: TGCGCCAGCAGCTTCTGGCAGGGGGACTTTATGAACACTGAAGCTTTCTTT. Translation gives CASSFWQGDFMNTEAFF.

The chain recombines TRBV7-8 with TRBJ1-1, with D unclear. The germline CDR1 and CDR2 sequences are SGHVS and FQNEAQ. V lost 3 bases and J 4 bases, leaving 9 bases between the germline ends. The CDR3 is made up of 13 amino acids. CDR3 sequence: CASSFAGGTEAFF. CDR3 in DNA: TGTGCCAGCAGCTTCGCGGGCGGCACTGAAGCTTTCTTT.

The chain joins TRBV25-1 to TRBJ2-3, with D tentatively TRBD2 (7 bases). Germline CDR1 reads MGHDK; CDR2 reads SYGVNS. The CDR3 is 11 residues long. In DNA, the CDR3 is TGTCAAGGCGGGGGCGTAGATACGCAGTATTTT. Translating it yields CQGGGVDTQYF.

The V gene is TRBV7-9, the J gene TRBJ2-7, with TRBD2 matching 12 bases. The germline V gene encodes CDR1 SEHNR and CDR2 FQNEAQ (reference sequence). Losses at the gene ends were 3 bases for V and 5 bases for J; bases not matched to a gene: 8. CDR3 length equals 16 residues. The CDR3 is CASSFRQLAGGDEQYF. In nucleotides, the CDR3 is TGTGCCAGCAGCTTTCGTCAGCTAGCGGGAGGGGACGAGCAGTACTTC.

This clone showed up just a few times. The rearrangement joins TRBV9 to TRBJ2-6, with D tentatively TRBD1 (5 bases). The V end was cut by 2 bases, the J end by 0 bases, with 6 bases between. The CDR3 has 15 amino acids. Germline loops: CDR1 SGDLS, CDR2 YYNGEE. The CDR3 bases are TGTGCCAGCAGCGTCAGGGACTCTGGGGCCAACGTCCTGACTTTC. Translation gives CASSVRDSGANVLTF.

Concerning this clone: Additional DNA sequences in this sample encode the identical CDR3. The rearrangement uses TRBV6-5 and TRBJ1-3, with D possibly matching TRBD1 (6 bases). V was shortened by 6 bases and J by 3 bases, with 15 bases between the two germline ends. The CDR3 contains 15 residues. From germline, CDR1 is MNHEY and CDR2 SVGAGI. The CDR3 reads CASSRTARSGNTIYF. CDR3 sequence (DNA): TGTGCCAGCAGCCGGACAGCGAGGAGTGGAAACACCATATATTTT.

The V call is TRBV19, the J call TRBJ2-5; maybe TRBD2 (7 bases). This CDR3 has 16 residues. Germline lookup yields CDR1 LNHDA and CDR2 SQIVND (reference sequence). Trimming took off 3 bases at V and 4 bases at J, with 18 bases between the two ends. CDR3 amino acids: CASSMIATGGGETQYF. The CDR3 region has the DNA TGTGCCAGTAGTATGATCGCGACGGGGGGCGGAGAGACCCAGTACTTC.

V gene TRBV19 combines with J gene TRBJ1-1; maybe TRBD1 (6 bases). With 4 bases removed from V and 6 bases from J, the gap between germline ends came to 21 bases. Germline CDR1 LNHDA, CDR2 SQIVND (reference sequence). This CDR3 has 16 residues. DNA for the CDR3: TGTGCCAGTAGTACCCCTCGCGGGTTGGGGGCGGCTGAAGCTTTCTTT. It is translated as CASSTPRGLGAAEAFF.

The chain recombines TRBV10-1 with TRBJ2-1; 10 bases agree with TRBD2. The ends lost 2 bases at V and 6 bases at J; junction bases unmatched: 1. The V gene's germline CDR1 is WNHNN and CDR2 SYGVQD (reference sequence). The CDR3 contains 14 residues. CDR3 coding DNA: TGCGCCAGCAGTGAGAAGCGGGGGGGCAATGAGCAGTTCTTC. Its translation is CASSEKRGGNEQFF.

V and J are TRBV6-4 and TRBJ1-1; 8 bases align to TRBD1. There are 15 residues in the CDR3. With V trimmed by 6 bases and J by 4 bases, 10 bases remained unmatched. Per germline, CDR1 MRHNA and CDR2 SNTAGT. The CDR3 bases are TGTGCCAGCAGGAAAACGACAGGGGCAGTCACTGAAGCTTTCTTT. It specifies CASRKTTGAVTEAFF.

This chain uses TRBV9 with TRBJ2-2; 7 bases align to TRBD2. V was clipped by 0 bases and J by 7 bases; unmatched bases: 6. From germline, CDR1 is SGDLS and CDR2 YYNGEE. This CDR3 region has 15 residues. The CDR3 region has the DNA TGTGCCAGCAGCGTAGGTCTAGCTAGCGGCGGGGAGCTGTTTTTT. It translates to CASSVGLASGGELFF.

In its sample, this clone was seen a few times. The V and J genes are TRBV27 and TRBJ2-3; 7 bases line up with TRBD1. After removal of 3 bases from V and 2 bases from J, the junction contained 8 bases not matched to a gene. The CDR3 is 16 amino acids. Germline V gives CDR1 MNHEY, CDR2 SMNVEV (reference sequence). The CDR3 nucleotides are TGTGCCAGCAGTTTTTTCGGGACAGAAGTCACAGATACGCAGTATTTT. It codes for CASSFFGTEVTDTQYF.

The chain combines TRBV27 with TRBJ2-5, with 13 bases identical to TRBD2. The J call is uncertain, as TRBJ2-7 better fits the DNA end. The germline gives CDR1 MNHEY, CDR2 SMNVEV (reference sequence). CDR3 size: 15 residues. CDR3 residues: CASSSGLAGLYEQYF. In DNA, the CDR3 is TGTGCCAGCAGTTCGGGACTAGCGGGACTTTACGAGCAGTACTTC.

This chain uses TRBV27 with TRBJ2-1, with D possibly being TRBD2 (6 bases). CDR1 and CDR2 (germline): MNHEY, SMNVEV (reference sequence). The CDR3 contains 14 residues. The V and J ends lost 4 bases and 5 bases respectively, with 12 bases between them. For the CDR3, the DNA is TGTGCCAGCAGTTCGGGACTGGGAGACAATGAGCAGTTCTTC. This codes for CASSSGLGDNEQFF.

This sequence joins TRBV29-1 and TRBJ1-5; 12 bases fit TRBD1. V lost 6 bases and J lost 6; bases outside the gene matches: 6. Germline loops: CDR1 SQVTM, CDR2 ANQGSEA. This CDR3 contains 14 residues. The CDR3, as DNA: TGCAGCGTCCCCGGGACAGGGGGCCTTCAGCCCCAGCATTTT. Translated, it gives CSVPGTGGLQPQHF.

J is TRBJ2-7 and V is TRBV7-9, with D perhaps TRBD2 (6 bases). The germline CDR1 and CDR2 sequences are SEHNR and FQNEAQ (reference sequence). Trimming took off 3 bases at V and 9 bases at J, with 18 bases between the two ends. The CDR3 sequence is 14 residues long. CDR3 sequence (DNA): TGTGCCAGCAGCTTCGGCGGGGACCTTGTAAGGCAGTACTTC. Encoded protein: CASSFGGDLVRQYF. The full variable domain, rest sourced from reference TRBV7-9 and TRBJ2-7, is DTGVSQNPRHKITKRGQNVTFRCDPISEHNRLYWYRQTLGQGPEFLTYFQNEAQLEKSRLLSDRFSAERPKGSFSTLEIQRTEQGDSAMYLCASSFGGDLVRQYFGPGTRLTVT.

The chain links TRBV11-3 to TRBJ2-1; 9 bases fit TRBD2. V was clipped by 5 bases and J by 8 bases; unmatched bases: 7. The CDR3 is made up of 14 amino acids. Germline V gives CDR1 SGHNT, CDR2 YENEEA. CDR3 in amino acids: CASSGAGGQYEQFF. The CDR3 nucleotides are TGTGCCAGCAGCGGAGCGGGGGGCCAGTATGAGCAGTTCTTC.

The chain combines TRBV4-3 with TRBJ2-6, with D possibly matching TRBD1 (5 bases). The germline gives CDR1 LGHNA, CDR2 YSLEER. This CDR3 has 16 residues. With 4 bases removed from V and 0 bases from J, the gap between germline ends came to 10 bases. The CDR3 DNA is TGCGCCAGCAGCCGAGCAGGGATCTCTGGGGCCAACGTCCTGACTTTC. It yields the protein CASSRAGISGANVLTF.

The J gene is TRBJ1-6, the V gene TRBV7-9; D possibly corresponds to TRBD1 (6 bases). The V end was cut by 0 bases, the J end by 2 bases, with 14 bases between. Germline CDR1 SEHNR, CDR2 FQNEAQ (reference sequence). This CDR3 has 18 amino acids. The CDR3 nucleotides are TGTGCCAGCAGCTTAGCGTCTACAGGGATCCCCTATAATTCACCCCTCCACTTT. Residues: CASSLASTGIPYNSPLHF. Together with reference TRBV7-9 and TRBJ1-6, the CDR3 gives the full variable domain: DTGVSQNPRHKITKRGQNVTFRCDPISEHNRLYWYRQTLGQGPEFLTYFQNEAQLEKSRLLSDRFSAERPKGSFSTLEIQRTEQGDSAMYLCASSLASTGIPYNSPLHFGNGTRLTVT.

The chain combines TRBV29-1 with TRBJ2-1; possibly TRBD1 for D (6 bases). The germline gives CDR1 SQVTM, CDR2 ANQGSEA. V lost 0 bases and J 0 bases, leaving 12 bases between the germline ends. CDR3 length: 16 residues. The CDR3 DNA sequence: TGCAGCGTTGAAGATTCGGACAGAAGCTCCTACAATGAGCAGTTCTTC. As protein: CSVEDSDRSSYNEQFF.

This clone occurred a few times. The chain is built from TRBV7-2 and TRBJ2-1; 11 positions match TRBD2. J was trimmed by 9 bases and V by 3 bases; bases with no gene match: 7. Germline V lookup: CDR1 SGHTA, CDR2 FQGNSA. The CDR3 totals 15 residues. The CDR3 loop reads CASSFETSGISEQFF. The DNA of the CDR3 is TGTGCCAGCAGCTTCGAGACTAGCGGGATCAGTGAGCAGTTCTTC.

The CDR3, as DNA: TGTGCCAGCAGCTCAATGACAGGGGCTGAAGCTTTCTTT. Protein: CASSSMTGAEAFF. This rearrangement joins TRBV5-5 to TRBJ1-1, with TRBD1 matching 8 bases. This CDR3 is built from 13 residues. The V gene end was trimmed by 3 bases and the J gene end by 6 bases; junction bases not matched to a gene: 4. In germline, CDR1 is SGHKS, CDR2 YYEKEE (reference sequence). The full variable domain, rest sourced from reference TRBV5-5 and TRBJ1-1, is DAGVTQSPTHLIKTRGQQVTLRCSPISGHKSVSWYQQVLGQGPQFIFQYYEKEERGRGNFPDRFSARQFPNYSSELNVNALLLGDSALYLCASSSMTGAEAFFGQGTRLTVV.

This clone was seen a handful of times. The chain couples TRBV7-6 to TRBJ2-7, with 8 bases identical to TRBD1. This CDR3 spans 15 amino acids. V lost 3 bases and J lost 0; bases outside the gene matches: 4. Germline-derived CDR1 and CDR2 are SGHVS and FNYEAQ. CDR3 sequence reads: CASSFGQGFSYEQYF. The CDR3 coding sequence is TGTGCCAGCAGCTTCGGACAGGGTTTCTCCTACGAGCAGTACTTC.

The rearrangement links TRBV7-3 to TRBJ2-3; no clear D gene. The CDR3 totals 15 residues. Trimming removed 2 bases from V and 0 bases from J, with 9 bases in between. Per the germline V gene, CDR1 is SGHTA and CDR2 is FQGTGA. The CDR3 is CASSLWAGSTDTQYF. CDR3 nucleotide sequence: TGTGCCAGCAGCTTATGGGCAGGTAGCACAGATACGCAGTATTTT.

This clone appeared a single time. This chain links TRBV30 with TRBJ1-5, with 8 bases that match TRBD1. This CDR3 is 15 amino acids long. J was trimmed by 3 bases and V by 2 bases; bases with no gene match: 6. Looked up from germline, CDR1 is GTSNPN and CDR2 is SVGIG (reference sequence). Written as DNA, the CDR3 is TGTGCCTGGAGTCCTCAGGGGGCCCCCAATCAGCCCCAGCATTTT. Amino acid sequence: CAWSPQGAPNQPQHF.

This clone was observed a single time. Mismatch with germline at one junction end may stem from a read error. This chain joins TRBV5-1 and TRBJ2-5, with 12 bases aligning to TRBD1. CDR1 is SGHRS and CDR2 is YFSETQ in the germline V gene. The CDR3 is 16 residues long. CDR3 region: CASRLGQGASIETQYF. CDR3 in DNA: TGCGCCAGCAGATTGGGACAGGGGGCTTCTATAGAGACCCAGTACTTC.

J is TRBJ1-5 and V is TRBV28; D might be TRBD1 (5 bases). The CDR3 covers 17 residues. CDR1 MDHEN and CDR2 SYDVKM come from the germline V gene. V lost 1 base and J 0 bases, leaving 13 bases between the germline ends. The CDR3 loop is CASSLYQGPYSNQPQHF. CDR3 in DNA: TGTGCCAGCAGTTTATATCAGGGCCCCTATAGCAATCAGCCCCAGCATTTT.

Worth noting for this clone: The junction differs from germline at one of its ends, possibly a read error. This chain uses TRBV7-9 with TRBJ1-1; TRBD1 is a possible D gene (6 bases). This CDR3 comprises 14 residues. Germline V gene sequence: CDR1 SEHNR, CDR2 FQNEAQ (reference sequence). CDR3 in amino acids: CSSSYLQGNTEAFF. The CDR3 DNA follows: TGTTCCAGCAGCTACCTACAGGGTAACACTGAAGCTTTCTTT.